This TCR beta chain is from a study of OX40 agonist ivuxolimab in advanced cancers. For the study at large: One hepatocellular carcinoma and two cutaneous melanoma patients partially responded.

The assay was immunoSEQ multiplex PCR, and TCRdb's table has in-frame clones only and misses some. The sample has 72,000 or so clones; 70% to 90% are singletons. The V gene lost 5 bases and the J gene lost 7 bases, with 20 bases spanning the gap. The CDR3 consists of 14 residues. The germline CDR1 and CDR2 sequences are GTSNPN and SVGIG (reference sequence). The sequence was obtained from an adult with an advanced solid tumor such as melanoma, head and neck, liver or kidney cancer. The chain is built from TRBV30 and TRBJ2-5, with a possible D match to TRBD1 (5 bases). This specimen consisted of CD4+ or CD8+ T cells sorted from blood, obtained in a trial of the OX40 agonist ivuxolimab. The CDR3 DNA is TGTGCCTGGTCACCGGGCTCTTCAAGGGGGACCCAGTACTTC. Protein sequence: CAWSPGSSRGTQYF.